This T cell receptor (beta chain) was recovered during a study of blood T cell repertoires in COVID-19 (TCRdb year 2020). Regarding the study in general: Collaborator samples came from the United States, Italy and Spain and covered acute and convalescent phases of COVID-19. The material from the prospective study consisted of cDNA or gDNA derived from T cells, B-cell-depleted T cells, or PBMCs. Subjects who had been exposed to COVID-19, were actively infected with it, or had recovered from it provided the deeply sampled blood TCRbeta repertoires that made up the dataset. The sample metadata nearly always contained a de-identified subject ID, COVID-19 status, age in years and sex. The samples were drawn from two sources: the first 160 participants of the ongoing ImmuneRACE study, and about 1,300 subjects contributed by 6 global collaborators. The repertoires were released in a freely available public database meant as a resource for research on the immune response to SARS-CoV-2. Where available, HLA class I and class II types were obtained from metadata supplied by the sample provider rather than from assay-based typing. Study-level results and caveats: The amount of clinical and demographic metadata varied by source and participant and was provided uncurated.

TCRbeta CDR3 regions were amplified from genomic DNA by means of the immunoSEQ Assay, a bias-controlled multiplex PCR. In the paper's pipeline: Within the assay, amplification of reference gene primers was used to estimate how many nucleated cells each sample contained. To quantify the absolute abundance of each unique TCRbeta CDR3 rearrangement, sequence reads were collapsed and filtered. For each sample, productive Simpson clonality was calculated as the square root of Simpson's diversity index over productive rearrangements. In TCRdb, the immuneACCESS table is reduced to in-frame sequences with V and J assigned. These tables do not hold every clone; where another copy was compared, an unresolved V gene accounts for under half, and the others remain unexplained. Clone size and V and J calls were adopted from that table, with D and trimming inferred from the DNA. The sample table shows about 160,000 clones, and roughly 90% are seen once. Of the sample, 15% to 20% is held by the ten largest clones.

The collaborating institutions used their own protocols to collect whole blood in K2EDTA tubes. For TCRbeta analysis, collaborators shipped samples in one of three forms: frozen whole blood, isolated PBMCs, or DNA extracted from either of those sample types. Remarks on this clone: It has no known antigen specificity. No much larger clone exists at a distance of one base, and base qualities are not known.

The CDR3 holds 16 amino acids from the cysteine to the phenylalanine. The read is trimmed to its CDR3 DNA, 48 bases read in frame from base 1. V is cut back by 0 bases and J by 2 bases, with 0 bases in the junction unmatched. CDR1 and CDR2, looked up from the germline V gene, are SGHTS and YDEGEE. The chain uses TRBV5-8 and TRBJ2-5; 14 bases in the junction line up with TRBD2. The receptor was isolated from a man between 60 and 75 years old with active or convalescent COVID-19. Source material: peripheral blood. The CDR3 sequence is CASSLGTSGGQETQYF. Read as DNA, the sequence is TGTGCCAGCAGCTTGGGGACTAGCGGGGGGCAAGAGACCCAGTACTTC.